This TCR beta chain was recovered during a study of blood T cell repertoires in COVID-19. Study details: From T cells, B-cell-depleted T cells, or PBMCs came the material, which was cDNA or gDNA.

Repertoires were generated with immunoSEQ multiplex PCR, while TCRdb's copy carries only in-frame clones and drops some. The sample includes some 190,000 clones, 80% to 90% seen only once; the top ten take over 2.5%. Trimming stripped 0 bases from V and 6 bases from J, with 9 bases between. This CDR3 region has 14 residues. CDR1 is MGHDK and CDR2 is SYGVNS in the germline V gene. Sequenced material: peripheral blood. This chain uses TRBV25-1 with TRBJ2-1, with D possibly TRBD1 on 6 matching bases. This TCR was recovered from a man in his 60s with acute or convalescent COVID-19. CDR3 sequence (DNA): TGTGCCAGCAGTGAATACAGGGGTTCCAATGAGCAGTTCTTC. It is translated as CASSEYRGSNEQFF.